This T cell receptor beta chain was recovered during a study of CD8 T cells in ankylosing spondylitis. Study-level results: Previously reported in reactive arthritis synovial fluid and blood were some of the motif variants. Blood from ankylosing spondylitis patients appeared to carry a characteristic roughly eight-variant TCR beta motif.

Germline V gene sequence: CDR1 SGHTA, CDR2 FQGNSA. The CDR3 consists of 15 residues. V lost 1 base to trimming and J lost 7 bases, with 14 bases between them. MiXCR, run by TCRdb on the 5' RACE reads, gives a single entry per CDR3 protein. The sample shows 670,000 or so distinct CDR3 sequences, around 19% of them seen only once. Note on this clonotype: The target antigen is unknown.

Specimen: blood, either unsorted or a sorted T cell fraction (not recorded which). The gene calls are TRBV7-2 and TRBJ2-1; perhaps TRBD2 as D (6 bases). The sequence derives from a male donor with ankylosing spondylitis. Here the CDR3 reads CASSLVAAAGNEQFF. For the CDR3, the DNA is TGTGCCAGCAGCTTAGTGGCGGCCGCGGGGAATGAGCAGTTCTTC.